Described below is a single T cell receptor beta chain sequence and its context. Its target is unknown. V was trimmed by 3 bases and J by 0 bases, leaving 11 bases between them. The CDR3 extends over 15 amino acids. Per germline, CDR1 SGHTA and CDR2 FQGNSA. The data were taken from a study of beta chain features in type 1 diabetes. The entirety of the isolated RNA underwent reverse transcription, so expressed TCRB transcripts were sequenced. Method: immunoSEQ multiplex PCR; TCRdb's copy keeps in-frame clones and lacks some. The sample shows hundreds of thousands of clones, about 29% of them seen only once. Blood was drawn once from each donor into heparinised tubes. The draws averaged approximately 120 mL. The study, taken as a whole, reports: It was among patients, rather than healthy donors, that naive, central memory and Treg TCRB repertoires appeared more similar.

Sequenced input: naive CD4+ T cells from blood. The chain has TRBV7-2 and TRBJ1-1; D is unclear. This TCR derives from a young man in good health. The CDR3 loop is CASSFLGAMNTEAFF. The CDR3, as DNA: TGTGCCAGCAGCTTCCTTGGAGCGATGAACACTGAAGCTTTCTTT. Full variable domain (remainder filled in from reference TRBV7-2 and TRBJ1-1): GAGVSQSPSNKVTEKGKDVELRCDPISGHTALYWYRQSLGQGLEFLIYFQGNSAPDKSGLPSDRFSAERTGGSVSTLTIQRTQQEDSAVYLCASSFLGAMNTEAFFGQGTRLTVV.